The rows below give T cell receptor beta chains drawn from one sample of a study of CXCR3-negative and CXCR3-positive naive CD8 T cells. TCRdb reanalyzed the 5' RACE reads, giving one entry per CDR3 protein sequence and no DNA. The table lists nearly 110,000 distinct CDR3 sequences. The material sequenced was naive CXCR3+ CD8+ T cells from blood. The source of these receptors is a human donor in good health. Some clones in this sample may be carry-over from other donors' samples. CDR3s include the opening cysteine and the closing phenylalanine or tryptophan.

CASSTRQGIYEQYF	TRBJ2-7	TRBV28
CASSTRQSLNTEAFF	TRBJ1-1	TRBV13
CASSYERWEQYF	TRBJ2-7	TRBV6-6
CASSQDPVHEQYF	TRBJ2-7	TRBV3-1
CASSLATGNEKLFF	TRBJ1-4	TRBV13
CASSREDTQYF	TRBJ2-3	TRBV13
CSVRPGGLTDTQYF	TRBJ2-3	TRBV29-1
CASSSRQGQNTEAFF	TRBJ1-1	TRBV7-9
CASSEVPAGEQFF	TRBJ2-1	TRBV6-1
CASSQLRAQTEQFF	TRBJ2-1	TRBV3-1
CASSSRLAEAFF	TRBJ1-1	TRBV7-9
CASSSRLAGGEQFF	TRBJ2-1	TRBV7-3
CASSQDQGANTEAFF	TRBJ1-1	TRBV4-1
CASSFLGPNSPLHF	TRBJ1-6	TRBV12-3/TRBV12-4
CASSLSQSYEQYF	TRBJ2-7	TRBV7-2
CARPRPRQGFWETQYF	TRBJ2-5	TRBV5-1
CASSYISASSTYGYTF	TRBJ1-2	TRBV6-5
CASSVLAGGVGEQFF	TRBJ2-1	TRBV9
CASSPRAGGSADTQYF	TRBJ2-3	TRBV7-8
CASSVGGKGNQPQHF	TRBJ1-5	TRBV9